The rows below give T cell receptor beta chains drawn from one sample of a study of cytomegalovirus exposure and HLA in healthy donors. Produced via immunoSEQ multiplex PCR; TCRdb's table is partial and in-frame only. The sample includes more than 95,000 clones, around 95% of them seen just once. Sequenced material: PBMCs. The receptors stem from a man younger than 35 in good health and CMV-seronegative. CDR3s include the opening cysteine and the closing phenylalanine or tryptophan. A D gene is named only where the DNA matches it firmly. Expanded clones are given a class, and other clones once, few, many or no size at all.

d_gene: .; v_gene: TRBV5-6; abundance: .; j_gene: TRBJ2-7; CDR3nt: TGTGCCAGCAGCTCAGGGGACAACGACTACGAGCAGTACTTC; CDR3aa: CASSSGDNDYEQYF
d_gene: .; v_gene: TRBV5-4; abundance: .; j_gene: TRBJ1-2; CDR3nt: TGTGCCAGCAGCCCAACAGGGTTTGGCTACACCTTC; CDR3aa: CASSPTGFGYTF
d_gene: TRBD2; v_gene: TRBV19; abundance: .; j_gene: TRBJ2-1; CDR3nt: TGTGCCAGCGGGACTAGCGGATACAATGAGCAGTTCTTC; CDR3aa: CASGTSGYNEQFF
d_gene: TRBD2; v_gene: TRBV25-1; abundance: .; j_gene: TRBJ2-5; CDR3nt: TGTGCCAGCAGTGATGGGCTAGCGGGTCAAGAGACCCAGTACTTC; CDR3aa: CASSDGLAGQETQYF
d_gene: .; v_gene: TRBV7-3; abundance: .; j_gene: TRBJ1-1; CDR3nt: TGTGCCAGCAGCTTATTGGGGCAGGCTGAATGGAACACTGAAGCTTTCTTT; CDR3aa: CASSLLGQAEWNTEAFF
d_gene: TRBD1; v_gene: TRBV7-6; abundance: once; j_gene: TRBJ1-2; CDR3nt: TGTGCCAGCAGCTTAGAGGGGACAGGGAGTGGCTACACCTTC; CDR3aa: CASSLEGTGSGYTF
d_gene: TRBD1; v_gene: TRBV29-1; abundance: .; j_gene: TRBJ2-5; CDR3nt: TGCAGCGTTGCTGCAACAGGGGGAGGTAGAAAAGAGACCCAGTACTTC; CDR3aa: CSVAATGGGRKETQYF
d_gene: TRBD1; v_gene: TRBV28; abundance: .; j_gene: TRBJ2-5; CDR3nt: TGTGCCAGCAGTTTTCCCCGGGGACAGGGAGGCCAAGAGACCCAGTACTTC; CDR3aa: CASSFPRGQGGQETQYF
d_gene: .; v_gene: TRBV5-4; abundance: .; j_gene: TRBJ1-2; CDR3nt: TGTGCCAGCAGCTTGGGAGGTTCTAACTATGGCTACACCTTC; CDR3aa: CASSLGGSNYGYTF
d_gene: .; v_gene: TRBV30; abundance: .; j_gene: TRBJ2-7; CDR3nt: TGTGCCTGGACCAGGGGACGAAGCGAGCAGTACTTC; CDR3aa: CAWTRGRSEQYF
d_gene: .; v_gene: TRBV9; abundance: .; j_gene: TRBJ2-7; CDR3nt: TGTGCCAGCAGCCCCGGACAGCGCTACTACGAGCAGTACTTC; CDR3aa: CASSPGQRYYEQYF
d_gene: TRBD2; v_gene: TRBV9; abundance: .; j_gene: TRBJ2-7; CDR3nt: TGTGCCAGCAGCGGGACTAGCGGGATGTACGAGCAGTACTTC; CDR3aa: CASSGTSGMYEQYF
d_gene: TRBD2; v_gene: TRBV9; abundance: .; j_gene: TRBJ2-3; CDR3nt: TGTGCCAGCAGCACCCGACTAGCGAGGGGCACAGATACGCAGTATTTT; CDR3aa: CASSTRLARGTDTQYF
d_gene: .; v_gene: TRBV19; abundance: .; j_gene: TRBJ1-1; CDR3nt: TGTGCCAGTAGCTTACGGGGGGACTTTTTTTACACTGAAGCTTTCTTT; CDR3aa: CASSLRGDFFYTEAFF
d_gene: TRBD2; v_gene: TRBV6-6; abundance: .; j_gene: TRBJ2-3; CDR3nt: TGTGCCAGCAGTTACCCTTCGGGGGGGGGCACAGATACGCAGTATTTT; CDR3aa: CASSYPSGGGTDTQYF
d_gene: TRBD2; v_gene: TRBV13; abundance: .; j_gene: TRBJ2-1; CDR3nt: TGTGCCAGCAGCTTCCCTGGACTAGCGGGAGATAATGAGCAGTTCTTC; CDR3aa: CASSFPGLAGDNEQFF
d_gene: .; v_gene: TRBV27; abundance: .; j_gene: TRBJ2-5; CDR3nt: TGTGCCAGCAGTTCACTTACAGGGACCCAAGAGACCCAGTACTTC; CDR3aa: CASSSLTGTQETQYF
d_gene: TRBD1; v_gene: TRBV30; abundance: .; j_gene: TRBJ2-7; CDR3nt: TGTGCCTGGAGGGGAAGGGGGCAGACCGAGCAGTACTTC; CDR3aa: CAWRGRGQTEQYF
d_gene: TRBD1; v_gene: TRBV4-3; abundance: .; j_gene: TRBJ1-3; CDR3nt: TGCGCCAGCAGCCAAGCTGTACAGGGGACGCGGGGAAACACCATATATTTT; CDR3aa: CASSQAVQGTRGNTIYF
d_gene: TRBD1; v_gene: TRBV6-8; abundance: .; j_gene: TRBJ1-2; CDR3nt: TGTGCCAGCAGTTACTCCCTTAGCTACGTTGGACTTAGGACAGGGGCCACCAACTATGGCTACACCTTC; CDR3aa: CASSYSLSYVGLRTGATNYGYTF
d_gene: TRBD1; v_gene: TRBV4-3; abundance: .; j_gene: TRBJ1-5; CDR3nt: TGCGCCAGCAGCCAAGAGCCGGGACAGGGCCCCAATCAGCCCCAGCATTTT; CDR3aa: CASSQEPGQGPNQPQHF
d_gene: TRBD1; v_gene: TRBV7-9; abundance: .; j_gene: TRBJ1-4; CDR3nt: TGTGCCAGCAGCGAGACAGGGGGGTCTGAAAAACTGTTTTTT; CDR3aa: CASSETGGSEKLFF
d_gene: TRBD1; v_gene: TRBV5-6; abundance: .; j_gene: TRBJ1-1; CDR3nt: TGTGCCAGCAGCTTGGGCAGGGGGCTGATCATGAACACTGAAGCTTTCTTT; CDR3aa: CASSLGRGLIMNTEAFF
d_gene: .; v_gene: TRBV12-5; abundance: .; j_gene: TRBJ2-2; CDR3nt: TGTGCTAGTGGTTTGGTACTCCACGGGGAGCTGTTTTTT; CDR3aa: CASGLVLHGELFF
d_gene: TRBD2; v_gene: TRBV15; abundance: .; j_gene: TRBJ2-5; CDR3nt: TGTGCCACCAGCAATACCGGACTAGCGGGAAGGGGGACTCAAGAGACCCAGTACTTC; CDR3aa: CATSNTGLAGRGTQETQYF
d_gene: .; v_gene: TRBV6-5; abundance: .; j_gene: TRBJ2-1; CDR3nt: TGTGCCAGCAGTTACTCCTTGGCTTACAATGAGCAGTTCTTC; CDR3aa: CASSYSLAYNEQFF
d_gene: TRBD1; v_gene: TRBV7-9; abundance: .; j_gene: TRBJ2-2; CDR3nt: TGTGCCAGCAGCCCACAGGGGACCGGGGAGCTGTTTTTT; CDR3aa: CASSPQGTGELFF
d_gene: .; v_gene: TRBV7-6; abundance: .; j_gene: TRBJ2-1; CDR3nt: TGTGCCAGCAGCTCACGCCAGGGGAGCTCCTACAATGAGCAGTTCTTC; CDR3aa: CASSSRQGSSYNEQFF
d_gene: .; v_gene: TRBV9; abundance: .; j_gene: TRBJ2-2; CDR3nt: TGTGCCAGCGGGGCAGGGCAGAACACCGGGGAGCTGTTTTTT; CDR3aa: CASGAGQNTGELFF
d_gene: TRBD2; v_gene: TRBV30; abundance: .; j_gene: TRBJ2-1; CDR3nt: TGTGCCTGGTCAGGAGGACTAGCGGGAGTGGGAAATGAGCAGTTCTTC; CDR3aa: CAWSGGLAGVGNEQFF
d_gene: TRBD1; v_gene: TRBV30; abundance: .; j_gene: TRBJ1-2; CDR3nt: TGTGCCTGGAGTCAACAGGGGGCTTCTGGCTACACCTTC; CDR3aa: CAWSQQGASGYTF